This record looks at one T cell receptor beta chain sequence and its context. Its antigen remains unknown. This specimen belongs to a study of T cells in localized non-small cell lung cancer. Sequencing used immunoSEQ multiplex PCR; TCRdb keeps in-frame clones, though not all of them. In the table there are tens of thousands of clones, approximately 80% of which are singletons. Whole-study results and caveats: Uninvolved adjacent lung had more T cell clonality than any other tissue, topping tumor.

The material sequenced was peripheral blood, taken before any cancer treatment. This TCR came from a female donor aged 60 or older with stage I lung adenocarcinoma.

This CDR3 is CASSLDQRGPLQETQYF. For the CDR3, the DNA is TGTGCCAGCAGCTTGGATCAGCGGGGGCCCCTCCAAGAGACCCAGTACTTC. The gene calls are TRBV5-4 and TRBJ2-5, with 8 bases lining up with TRBD2. This CDR3 region has 17 residues. The V segment lost 0 bases and the J segment 1 base; nucleotides outside the gene matches: 8. CDR1 and CDR2 (germline): SGHNT, YYREEE (reference sequence). The variable domain in full, with the rest retrieved from reference TRBV5-4 and TRBJ2-5, is ETGVTQSPTHLIKTRGQQVTLRCSSQSGHNTVSWYQQALGQGPQFIFQYYREEENGRGNFPPRFSGLQFPNYSSELNVNALELDDSALYLCASSLDQRGPLQETQYFGPGTRLLVL.